Below, 10 T cell receptor beta chains from the same sample are listed, as sequenced in a study of long-term antiretroviral therapy in people with HIV. Samples were assayed with immunoSEQ v3.0 at survey level. The table came from immunoSEQ multiplex PCR; TCRdb's copy has only in-frame clones and leaves some out. The table shows about 23,000 clones, with just under 85% occurring only once. The sequenced sample was unsorted PBMCs, obtained 1.6 years after starting antiretroviral therapy. The receptors come from a man aged 35 to 55 with HIV.

The chain employs TRBV11-1 and TRBJ1-6; the D gene is possibly TRBD1 (5 bases). V lost 1 base to trimming and J lost 7 bases, with 5 bases between them. The CDR3 is made up of 13 amino acids. Looked up from germline, CDR1 is SGHAT and CDR2 is FQDESV (reference sequence). DNA of the CDR3: TGTGCCAGCAGCTTAGGACAGAATTCACCCCTCCACTTT. It specifies CASSLGQNSPLHF. Full variable domain (remainder filled in from reference TRBV11-1 and TRBJ1-6): EAEVAQSPRYKITEKSQAVAFWCDPISGHATLYWYRQILGQGPELLVQFQDESVVDDSQLPKDRFSAERLKGVDSTLKIQPAELGDSAMYLCASSLGQNSPLHFGNGTRLTVT.

The genes are TRBV2 and TRBJ2-7; no clear D. CDR1 and CDR2 from the germline V gene are SNHLY and FYNNEI. There are 11 residues in the CDR3. V lost 6 bases and J 5 bases, leaving 8 bases between the germline ends. CDR3 in amino acids: CASRVNHEQYF. The CDR3 DNA sequence: TGTGCCAGCAGAGTTAATCACGAGCAGTACTTC.

V and J are TRBV4-1 and TRBJ1-2; TRBD1 aligns across 8 bases. V was pared by 0 bases and J by 3 bases, with 6 bases of the junction left unmatched. The length of the CDR3 is 16 residues. Germline assignment: CDR1 MGHRA and CDR2 YSYEKL. CDR3 nucleotide sequence: TGCGCCAGCAGCCAAGATATCAACAGGGGGGACTATGGCTACACCTTC. It codes for CASSQDINRGDYGYTF.

This chain links TRBV2 with TRBJ2-1; D not resolved. Germline V gene data show CDR1 as SNHLY and CDR2 as FYNNEI. The CDR3 sequence is 13 residues long. The germline V and J ends were trimmed by 11 bases and 4 bases, with 15 bases remaining between them. As DNA, the CDR3 is TGTGCCGGAGCTAGGACCCTATACAATGAGCAGTTCTTC. Its translation is CAGARTLYNEQFF.

The sample holds one count of this clone. This chain links TRBV6-5 with TRBJ2-7; possibly TRBD1 for D (5 bases). The CDR3 sequence is 14 residues long. From germline, CDR1 is MNHEY and CDR2 SVGAGI. V was cut by 2 bases and J by 3 bases, with 11 bases left in between. The CDR3 sequence is CASSYGADNYEQYF. CDR3 nucleotide sequence: TGTGCCAGCAGTTACGGGGCAGACAACTACGAGCAGTACTTC.

This rearrangement joins TRBV19 to TRBJ1-1; tentatively, D is TRBD1 (6 bases). V gave up 3 bases and J gave up 5 bases, with 13 bases separating them. The CDR3 sequence is 14 residues long. CDR1 and CDR2 (germline): LNHDA, SQIVND (reference sequence). The CDR3 here is CASSMVQGKTEAFF. CDR3 coding DNA: TGTGCCAGTAGTATGGTTCAGGGGAAGACTGAAGCTTTCTTT.

In this sample, this clone turned up once. The J gene is TRBJ2-2, the V gene TRBV30, with 9 nucleotides matching TRBD2. Germline CDR1 and CDR2: GTSNPN and SVGIG (reference sequence). V was clipped by 4 bases and J by 1 base; unmatched bases: 4. The CDR3 totals 15 residues. The CDR3 protein is CAWKSGGLNTGELFF. The CDR3 DNA sequence: TGTGCCTGGAAGAGCGGGGGGCTGAACACCGGGGAGCTGTTTTTT.

This clone has only one observation. This chain links TRBV7-9 with TRBJ1-1; D is perhaps TRBD1 (5 bases). The CDR3 contains 14 residues. The germline V gene encodes CDR1 SEHNR and CDR2 FQNEAQ (reference sequence). Trimming removed 4 bases at V and 1 base at J, with 10 bases between. The CDR3 loop is CASSSTVGNTEAFF. CDR3 sequence (DNA): TGTGCCAGCAGCTCGACAGTGGGGAACACTGAAGCTTTCTTT. The full variable domain, with the rest looked up from reference TRBV7-9 and TRBJ1-1, is DTGVSQNPRHKITKRGQNVTFRCDPISEHNRLYWYRQTLGQGPEFLTYFQNEAQLEKSRLLSDRFSAERPKGSFSTLEIQRTEQGDSAMYLCASSSTVGNTEAFFGQGTRLTVV.

This clone was recorded once. The V and J genes are TRBV30 and TRBJ2-7; TRBD1 matches at 9 bases. CDR1 GTSNPN and CDR2 SVGIG come from the germline V gene (reference sequence). V lost 5 bases and J lost 4; bases outside the gene matches: 6. The CDR3 totals 13 residues. CDR3 in DNA: TGTGCCTGGTCTTCCGGGACAGGGTACGAGCAGTACTTC. This encodes CAWSSGTGYEQYF.

The V call is TRBV6-6, the J call TRBJ1-1; TRBD1 agrees at 8 bases. The CDR3 spans 16 residues. CDR1 is MNHNY and CDR2 is SVGAGI in the germline V gene (reference sequence). Losses at the gene ends were 2 bases for V and 4 bases for J; bases not matched to a gene: 9. Here the CDR3 DNA reads TGTGCCAGCAGTTACCAGGCAGGGACAGGCGGCACTGAAGCTTTCTTT. Its protein is CASSYQAGTGGTEAFF.